This T cell receptor (beta chain) was obtained from a study of memory CD4+ T cells and cytomegalovirus serostatus. General observations from the study: CD4+ memory repertoires contained 67 of 164 reported CMV TCRbeta sequences.

Single viable CD3+CD4+CD8-CD45RO+ cells were sorted as the memory CD4+ T cells. Serum IgG to CMV pp150, pp28, p38 and p52 defined serostatus. Comment on this clone: Its antigen is not identified.

Measured with immunoSEQ multiplex PCR; TCRdb has only the in-frame clones, and not every one. Of roughly 50,000 clones in the sample, around 80% are singletons; the top ten hold roughly 1.5%. The clonotype originates from an adult in good health and CMV-seronegative. The sequenced sample was memory CD4+ T cells from blood.

CDR3 amino acids: CASSLGGLGAYGYTF. For the CDR3, the DNA is TGTGCCAGCAGTTTAGGGGGTTTGGGCGCTTATGGCTACACCTTC. The gene calls are TRBV28 and TRBJ1-2, with D tentatively TRBD1 (5 bases). From germline, CDR1 is MDHEN and CDR2 SYDVKM. V was clipped by 2 bases and J by 5 bases, with 15 bases between them. The CDR3 has 15 amino acids.